This TCR beta chain was retrieved from a study of STAT5B mutations in CD4+ large granular lymphocyte leukemia. General study results and limits: CD4-sorted patient repertoires seemed more clonal than healthy CD4+ repertoires.

This was a survey-level run. Clones were sequenced by immunoSEQ multiplex PCR, and TCRdb holds only the in-frame ones, with some missing. The sample includes around 30,000 clones, around 70% of them seen just once. In its sample, this clone was seen once. Its specificity is unknown. The CDR3 sequence is 12 residues long. Trimming removed 5 bases from V and 2 bases from J, with 6 bases in between. Germline V lookup: CDR1 MNHEY, CDR2 SMNVEV (reference sequence). Sequencing used CD4+ T cells from blood buffy coats. This clonotype was obtained from a human donor in good health. The chain combines TRBV27 with TRBJ1-2; a possible D gene is TRBD1 (6 bases). DNA for the CDR3: TGTGCCAGCAGTGACAGGAACTATGGCTACACCTTC. Translating gives CASSDRNYGYTF.